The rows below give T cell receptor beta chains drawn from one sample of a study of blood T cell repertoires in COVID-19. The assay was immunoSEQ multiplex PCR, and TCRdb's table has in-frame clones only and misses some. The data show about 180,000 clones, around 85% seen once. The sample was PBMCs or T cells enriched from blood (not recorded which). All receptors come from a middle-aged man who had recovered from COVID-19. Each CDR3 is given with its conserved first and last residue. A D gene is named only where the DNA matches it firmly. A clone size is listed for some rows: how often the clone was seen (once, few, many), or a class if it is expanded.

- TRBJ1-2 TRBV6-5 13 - CASGRDTNYGYTF TGTGCCAGCGGAAGGGACACTAACTATGGCTACACCTTC
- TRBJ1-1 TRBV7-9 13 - CASSLSVNTEAFF TGTGCCAGCAGCTTATCTGTGAACACTGAAGCTTTCTTT
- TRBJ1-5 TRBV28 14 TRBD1 CASSSGQGSQPQHF TGTGCCAGCAGTTCCGGACAGGGTAGCCAGCCCCAGCATTTT
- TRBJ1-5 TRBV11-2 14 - CASSLGATNQPQHF TGTGCCAGCAGCTTAGGGGCCACCAATCAGCCCCAGCATTTT
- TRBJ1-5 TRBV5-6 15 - CASSSSGESSQPQHF TGTGCCAGCAGCTCTTCAGGGGAGAGTAGTCAGCCCCAGCATTTT
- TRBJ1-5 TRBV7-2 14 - CASSLGSTGQPQHF TGTGCCAGCAGCTTAGGGAGTACTGGTCAGCCCCAGCATTTT
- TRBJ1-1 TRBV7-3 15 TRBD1 CASSPDRAGGTEAFF TGTGCCAGCAGCCCCGACAGGGCGGGGGGCACTGAAGCTTTCTTT
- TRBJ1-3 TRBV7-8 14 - CASSPQASGNTIYF TGTGCCAGCAGCCCGCAAGCCTCTGGAAACACCATATATTTT
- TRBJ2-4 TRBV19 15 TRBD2 CASSTESGLARSQYF TGTGCCAGTAGCACGGAATCGGGACTAGCAAGATCTCAGTACTTC
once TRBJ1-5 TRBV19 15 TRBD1 CASKGGSLSNQPQHF TGTGCCAGTAAAGGGGGCAGTTTAAGCAATCAGCCCCAGCATTTT
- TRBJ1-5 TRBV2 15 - CASSELRGSNQPQHF TGTGCCAGCAGTGAATTAAGGGGCAGCAATCAGCCCCAGCATTTT
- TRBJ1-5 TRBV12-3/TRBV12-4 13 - CASRETGNQPQHF TGTGCCAGCAGGGAGACAGGTAATCAGCCCCAGCATTTT
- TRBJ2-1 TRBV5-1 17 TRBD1 CASSLYLGQDTYNEQFF TGCGCCAGCAGCTTATATTTGGGACAGGACACCTACAATGAGCAGTTCTTC
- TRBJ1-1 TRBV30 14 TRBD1 CAAPVQGARTEAFF TGTGCCGCCCCGGTACAGGGGGCCCGGACTGAAGCTTTCTTT
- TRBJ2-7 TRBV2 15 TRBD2 CASKVAGGPVGEQYF TGTGCCAGCAAGGTAGCGGGGGGGCCGGTCGGCGAGCAGTACTTC
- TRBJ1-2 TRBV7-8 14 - CASTSVQGPYGYTF TGTGCCAGCACCTCCGTACAGGGCCCTTATGGCTACACCTTC
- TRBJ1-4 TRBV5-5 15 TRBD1 CASSLAPGQGEKLFF TGTGCCAGCAGCTTGGCCCCAGGACAGGGTGAAAAACTGTTTTTT
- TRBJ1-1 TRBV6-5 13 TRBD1 CASRTGTDTEAFF TGTGCCAGCAGGACCGGGACAGACACTGAAGCTTTCTTT
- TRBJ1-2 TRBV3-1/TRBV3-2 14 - CASSNRTGSYGYTF TGTGCCAGCAGCAACAGGACGGGTAGTTATGGCTACACCTTC
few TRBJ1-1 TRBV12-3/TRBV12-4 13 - CASATLGQFEAFF TGTGCCAGCGCAACCCTAGGCCAGTTTGAAGCTTTCTTT
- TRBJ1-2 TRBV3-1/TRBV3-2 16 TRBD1 CASSHGDRGNNYGYTF TGTGCCAGCAGCCACGGGGACAGGGGGAATAACTATGGCTACACCTTC
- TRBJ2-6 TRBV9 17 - CASSVDIASSGANVLTF TGTGCCAGCAGCGTAGATATAGCTAGCTCTGGGGCCAACGTCCTGACTTTC
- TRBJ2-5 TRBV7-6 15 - CASSLGQRLWETQYF TGTGCCAGCAGCTTAGGGCAGAGGCTATGGGAGACCCAGTACTTC
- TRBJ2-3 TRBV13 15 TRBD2 CASSLGGLARDTQYF TGTGCCAGCAGCTTAGGCGGACTAGCGCGAGATACGCAGTATTTT
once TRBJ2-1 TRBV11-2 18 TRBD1 CASSRVRVSWAGGDEQFF TGTGCCAGCAGCCGCGTGAGGGTCAGTTGGGCAGGGGGCGATGAGCAGTTCTTC
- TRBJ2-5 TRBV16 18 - CASSQGSGVFLVQETQYF TGTGCCAGCAGCCAAGGTAGCGGAGTCTTCCTGGTCCAAGAGACCCAGTACTTC
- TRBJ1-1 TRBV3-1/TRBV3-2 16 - CASSHSPVEGGTEAFF TGTGCCAGCAGCCACTCCCCAGTCGAGGGAGGCACTGAAGCTTTCTTT
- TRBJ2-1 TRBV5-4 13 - CASSLPDGLEQFF TGTGCCAGCAGCTTACCGGACGGACTAGAGCAGTTCTTC
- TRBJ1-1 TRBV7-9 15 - CASSLVRGRATEAFF TGTGCCAGCAGCTTAGTACGAGGCAGGGCCACTGAAGCTTTCTTT